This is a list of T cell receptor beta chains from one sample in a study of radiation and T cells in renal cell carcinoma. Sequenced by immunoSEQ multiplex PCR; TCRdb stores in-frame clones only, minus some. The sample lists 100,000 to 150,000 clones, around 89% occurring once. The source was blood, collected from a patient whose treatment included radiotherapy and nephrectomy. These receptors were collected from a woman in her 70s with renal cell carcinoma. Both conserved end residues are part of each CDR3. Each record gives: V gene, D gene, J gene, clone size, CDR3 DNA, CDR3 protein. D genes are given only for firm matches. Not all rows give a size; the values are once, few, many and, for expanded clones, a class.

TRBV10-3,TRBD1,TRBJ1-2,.,TGTGCCATCAACAGGGGGGGCGGCTACACCTTC,CAINRGGGYTF
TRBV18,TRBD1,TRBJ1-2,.,TGTGCCAGCTCCCAAAGGCAGGGGGATGGCTACACCTTC,CASSQRQGDGYTF
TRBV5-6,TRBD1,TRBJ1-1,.,TGTGCCAGCAGCTTGGTCCCGGGACAGGGCGAAGCTTTCTTT,CASSLVPGQGEAFF
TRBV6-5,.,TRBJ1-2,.,TGTGCCAGCAGACCTACTCCAGACTATGGCTACACCTTC,CASRPTPDYGYTF
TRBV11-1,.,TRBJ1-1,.,TGTGCCAGCAGCTTAGGTGGAGCCGGAGAGGCTTTCTTT,CASSLGGAGEAFF
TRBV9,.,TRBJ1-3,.,TGTGCCAGCAGCGTAGAGGGCCAGGGTGGAAACACCATATATTTT,CASSVEGQGGNTIYF
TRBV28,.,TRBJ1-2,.,TGTGCCAGCAGTCCTAATAGGAACTATGGCTACACCTTC,CASSPNRNYGYTF
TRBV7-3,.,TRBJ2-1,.,TGTGCCAGCAGCCTCTCCCCCAACAATGAGCAGTTCTTC,CASSLSPNNEQFF
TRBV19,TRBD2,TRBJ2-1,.,TGTGCCAGTAGTACTTCGACTAGCCGGTCCTACAATGAGCAGTTCTTC,CASSTSTSRSYNEQFF
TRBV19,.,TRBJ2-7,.,TGTGCCAGTAGCTTCTCAGGGGCCTACGAGCAGTACTTC,CASSFSGAYEQYF
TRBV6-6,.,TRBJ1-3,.,TGTGCCAGCAGTCCACAGGGCCCTGGAAACACCATATATTTT,CASSPQGPGNTIYF
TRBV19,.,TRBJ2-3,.,TGTGCCAGTACCTTTCGGACAGTCCGAGCCAACAGTGGTACGCAGTATTTT,CASTFRTVRANSGTQYF
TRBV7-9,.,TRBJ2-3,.,TGTGCCAGCAGCGAACAGAGCACAGATACGCAGTATTTT,CASSEQSTDTQYF
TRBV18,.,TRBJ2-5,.,TGTGCCAGCTCACCGAGGGGTGGGGAGACCCAGTACTTC,CASSPRGGETQYF
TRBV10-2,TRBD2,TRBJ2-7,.,TGCGCCAGCAGTCAACTAGCGGGGCGAACCTACGAGCAGTACTTC,CASSQLAGRTYEQYF
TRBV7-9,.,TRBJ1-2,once,TGTGCCAGCAGCTTAAGAACAGATGGCAGCTACACCTTC,CASSLRTDGSYTF
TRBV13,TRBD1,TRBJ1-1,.,TGTGCCAGCAGCTTCGGGACAGGGTCCCCTAAAGCTTTCTTT,CASSFGTGSPKAFF
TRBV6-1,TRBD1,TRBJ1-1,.,TGTGCCAGCAGGGGGGGACAGGGTAGGGCTTTCTTT,CASRGGQGRAFF
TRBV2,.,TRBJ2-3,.,TGTGCCAGCAGTGAGACGATTCAGGGTGACACAGATACGCAGTATTTT,CASSETIQGDTDTQYF
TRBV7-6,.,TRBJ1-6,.,TGTGCCAGCAGCGCCTTAGGGCGATCCTATAATTCACCCCTCCACTTT,CASSALGRSYNSPLHF
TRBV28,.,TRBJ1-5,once,TGTGCCAGCAGTTTCAGCGGGGGGGGGAGCAATCAGCCCCAGCATTTT,CASSFSGGGSNQPQHF
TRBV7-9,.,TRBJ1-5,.,TGTGCCAGCAGCTTAGAGCCAGGCGATCAGCCCCAGCATTTT,CASSLEPGDQPQHF
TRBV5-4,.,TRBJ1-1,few,TGTGCCAGCAGCCCGGGTGGCAGCCGGAACACTGAAGCTTTCTTT,CASSPGGSRNTEAFF
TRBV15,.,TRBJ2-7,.,TGTGCCACCAGCCCCCCGGTCTACTACGAGCAGTACTTC,CATSPPVYYEQYF
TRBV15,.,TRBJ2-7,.,TGTGCCACCAGCAGAGAACCACTACCATCCTACGAGCAGTACTTC,CATSREPLPSYEQYF
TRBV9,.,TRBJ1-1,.,TGTGCCAGCAGCGGTAACAGGCGTGAAGCTTTCTTT,CASSGNRREAFF
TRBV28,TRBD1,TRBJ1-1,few,TGTGCCAGCAATGAATCGGGACAGCTAAACACTGAAGCTTTCTTT,CASNESGQLNTEAFF
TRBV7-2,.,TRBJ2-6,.,TGTGCCAGCAGCTTAGCAAGTGCCTCTGGGGCCAACGTCCTGACTTTC,CASSLASASGANVLTF
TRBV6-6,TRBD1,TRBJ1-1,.,TGTGCCAGCGGACTGACAGGGGACACTGAAGCTTTCTTT,CASGLTGDTEAFF
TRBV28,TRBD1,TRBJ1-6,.,TGTGCCAGCAGGCCCCGACAGGGGGCAGGCTCACCCCTCCACTTT,CASRPRQGAGSPLHF
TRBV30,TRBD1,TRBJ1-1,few,TGTGCCTGGAGCCTCACAGGGGTTGTCACTGAAGCTTTCTTT,CAWSLTGVVTEAFF
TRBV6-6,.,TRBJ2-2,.,TGTGCCATCGCCGGGACCGCTCGCACCGGGGAGCTGTTTTTT,CAIAGTARTGELFF
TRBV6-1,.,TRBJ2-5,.,TGTGCCAGCAGGAGGGCAGAGACCCAGTACTTC,CASRRAETQYF
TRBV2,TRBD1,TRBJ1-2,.,TGTGCCAGCAGCGTTGACAGGGGGCTCGGTGGCTACACCTTC,CASSVDRGLGGYTF
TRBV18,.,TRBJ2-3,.,TGTGCCAGCTCACCAACAGATACGCAGTATTTT,CASSPTDTQYF
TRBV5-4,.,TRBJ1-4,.,TGTGCCAGCAGCTTGGTAGGGGGAAAACTGTTTTTT,CASSLVGGKLFF
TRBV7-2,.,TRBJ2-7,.,TGTGCCAGCAGCTTACAGGGGGGGGATGGAGAGCAGTACTTC,CASSLQGGDGEQYF
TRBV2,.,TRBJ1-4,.,TGTGCCAGCATAAAACTCGTGGGTGAAAAACTGTTTTTT,CASIKLVGEKLFF
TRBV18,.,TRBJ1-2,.,TGTGCCAGCTCACCAGACGGGAACTATGGCTACACCTTC,CASSPDGNYGYTF
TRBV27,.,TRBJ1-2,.,TGTGCCAGCAGTTTCCAGGGACCGCTAGGCTATGGCTACACCTTC,CASSFQGPLGYGYTF
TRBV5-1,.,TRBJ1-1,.,TGCGCCAGCAGGCCGATCGGGGAGGGGACTGAAGCTTTCTTT,CASRPIGEGTEAFF
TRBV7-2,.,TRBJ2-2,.,TGTGCCAGCAGCCCGGACGACCGAAAGGGCGGGGAGCTGTTTTTT,CASSPDDRKGGELFF
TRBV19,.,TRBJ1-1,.,TGTGCCAGTAGTATAACTCGGGGTTTGTCCACTGAAGCTTTCTTT,CASSITRGLSTEAFF
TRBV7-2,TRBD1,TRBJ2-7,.,TGTGCCAGCAGATTGGACAGGGCGGGGGAGCAGTACTTC,CASRLDRAGEQYF
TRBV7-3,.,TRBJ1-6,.,TGTGCCAGCAGCTCCTCCGGGACCGCAGATTCACCCCTCCACTTT,CASSSSGTADSPLHF
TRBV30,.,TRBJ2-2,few,TGTGCCTGGAGTACAGGGCCCACCGGGGAGCTGTTTTTT,CAWSTGPTGELFF
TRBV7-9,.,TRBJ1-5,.,TGTGCCAGCAGCTTAGCGGGGACATCGGCCCAGCATTTT,CASSLAGTSAQHF
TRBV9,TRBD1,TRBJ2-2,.,TGTGCCAGCAGCGTAGACCCACAGGGGGCATCGGGGGAGCTGTTTTTT,CASSVDPQGASGELFF
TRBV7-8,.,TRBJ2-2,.,TGTGCCAGCAGCTTAATGTCCGGGGTTAACACCGGGGAGCTGTTTTTT,CASSLMSGVNTGELFF
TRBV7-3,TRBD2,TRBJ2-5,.,TGTGCCAGCAGCCTAGGTCGCGGGCGGGGGGCAGAGACCCAGTACTTC,CASSLGRGRGAETQYF
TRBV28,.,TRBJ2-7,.,TGTGCCAGCAGCTTAAGTCCCTACGAGCAGTACTTC,CASSLSPYEQYF